The rows below give T cell receptor beta chains drawn from one sample of a study of T cells in Graves' hyperthyroidism and ophthalmopathy. TCRdb re-analysed the multiplex PCR reads in MiXCR, keeping a single row per CDR3 protein. The sample contains approximately 520,000 distinct CDR3 sequences, roughly 20% of which appear only once. Sequencing was performed on blood. The receptors come from a young man with Graves' hyperthyroidism. Both conserved end residues are part of each CDR3. D genes are given only for firm matches. For some rows the clone size is stated as once, few or many, or as a class when expanded; others skip it.

v_gene: TRBV24-1
abundance: -
j_gene: TRBJ1-2
d_gene: -
CDR3nt: TGTGCCACCAGTGATTTGGGGAATGGCTACACCTTC
CDR3aa: CATSDLGNGYTF

v_gene: TRBV28
abundance: many
j_gene: TRBJ1-5
d_gene: -
CDR3nt: TGTGCCAGCAGTTGGGCAGCGATCGACAATCAGCCCCAGCATTTT
CDR3aa: CASSWAAIDNQPQHF

v_gene: TRBV12-3/TRBV12-4
abundance: many
j_gene: TRBJ1-1
d_gene: TRBD1
CDR3nt: TGTGCCAGCAGAAGACAGGGATCGTACACTGAAGCTTTCTTT
CDR3aa: CASRRQGSYTEAFF

v_gene: TRBV2
abundance: many
j_gene: TRBJ2-7
d_gene: -
CDR3nt: TGTGCCAGCAGTGAGGTCTCAGGCTCCTACGAGCAGTACTTC
CDR3aa: CASSEVSGSYEQYF

v_gene: TRBV6-2/TRBV6-3
abundance: -
j_gene: TRBJ1-2
d_gene: TRBD1
CDR3nt: TGTGCCAGCAGTTACAGGGGGCAGGTATGGGGCTACACCTTC
CDR3aa: CASSYRGQVWGYTF

v_gene: TRBV12-5
abundance: -
j_gene: TRBJ1-2
d_gene: -
CDR3nt: TGTGCTAGTGCCCGGGGGGTTCGAGATGGCTACACCTTC
CDR3aa: CASARGVRDGYTF

v_gene: TRBV12-3/TRBV12-4
abundance: few
j_gene: TRBJ1-2
d_gene: -
CDR3nt: TGTGCCAGCAGGCGGGGACGGCATATGTATGGCTACACCTTC
CDR3aa: CASRRGRHMYGYTF

v_gene: TRBV6-5
abundance: few
j_gene: TRBJ1-2
d_gene: TRBD1
CDR3nt: TGTGCCAGCAGTTCCTTTAGACAGGGAAAATATGGCTACACCTTC
CDR3aa: CASSSFRQGKYGYTF

v_gene: TRBV20-1
abundance: few
j_gene: TRBJ2-6
d_gene: -
CDR3nt: TGCAGTGCTAAGGGGGATGGGGCCAACGTCCTGACTTTC
CDR3aa: CSAKGDGANVLTF

v_gene: TRBV28
abundance: many
j_gene: TRBJ2-2
d_gene: TRBD1
CDR3nt: TGTGCCAGCAGTCAGCCGGGACAGTCGACCGGGGAGCTGTTTTTT
CDR3aa: CASSQPGQSTGELFF

v_gene: TRBV5-6
abundance: once
j_gene: TRBJ2-2
d_gene: -
CDR3nt: TGTGCCAGCAGCTTGCTCCGGGAGTACACCGGGGAGCTGTTTTTT
CDR3aa: CASSLLREYTGELFF

v_gene: TRBV11-2
abundance: few
j_gene: TRBJ2-5
d_gene: -
CDR3nt: TGTGCCAGCATTTGGCCCAGTTGGCACCAAGAGACCCAGTGCTTC
CDR3aa: CASIWPSWHQETQCF

v_gene: TRBV18
abundance: -
j_gene: TRBJ2-7
d_gene: -
CDR3nt: TGTGCCAGCTCACCTCTGGACACTTCAGTGCAGTACTTC
CDR3aa: CASSPLDTSVQYF

v_gene: TRBV12-3/TRBV12-4
abundance: -
j_gene: TRBJ1-1
d_gene: -
CDR3nt: TGTGCCAGCAGTGTAGGTCGGAGGGCGGACACTGAAGCTTTCTTT
CDR3aa: CASSVGRRADTEAFF

v_gene: TRBV28
abundance: many
j_gene: TRBJ1-1
d_gene: -
CDR3nt: TGTGCCAGCACTCTATCTGGGACAGAAGCTTTCTTT
CDR3aa: CASTLSGTEAFF

v_gene: TRBV28
abundance: many
j_gene: TRBJ1-1
d_gene: -
CDR3nt: TGTGCCAGCAGTGGTGGTTCCACTGAAGCTTTCTTT
CDR3aa: CASSGGSTEAFF

v_gene: TRBV5-1
abundance: many
j_gene: TRBJ1-1
d_gene: -
CDR3nt: TGCGCCAGCAGCCGCCGGGAGGGAACTGGCACTGAAGCTTTCTTT
CDR3aa: CASSRREGTGTEAFF

v_gene: TRBV12-5
abundance: -
j_gene: TRBJ2-1
d_gene: -
CDR3nt: TGTGCTAGTGGTTTGACCGGGACTCCATCAGATGAGCAGTTCTTC
CDR3aa: CASGLTGTPSDEQFF

v_gene: TRBV10-3
abundance: many
j_gene: TRBJ2-7
d_gene: -
CDR3nt: TGTGCCATCAGTGAAGGCCAGGGGCCCCTCTACGAGCAGTACTTC
CDR3aa: CAISEGQGPLYEQYF

v_gene: TRBV11-2
abundance: many
j_gene: TRBJ2-7
d_gene: -
CDR3nt: TGTGCCAGCAGCACCCGGGCCAGGGGTGACGAGCAGTACTTC
CDR3aa: CASSTRARGDEQYF

v_gene: TRBV6-5
abundance: many
j_gene: TRBJ1-1
d_gene: -
CDR3nt: TGTGCCAGCAGTTACAGGAAAAACACTGAAGCTTTCTTT
CDR3aa: CASSYRKNTEAFF

v_gene: TRBV27
abundance: many
j_gene: TRBJ2-5
d_gene: TRBD2
CDR3nt: TGTGCCAGCAGTTTTAGCGGGGGGGCCGAAGAGACCCAGTACTTC
CDR3aa: CASSFSGGAEETQYF

v_gene: TRBV2
abundance: -
j_gene: TRBJ2-7
d_gene: TRBD2
CDR3nt: TGTGCCAGCAGTCAGGGACTAGCGGAAGAGCAGTACTTC
CDR3aa: CASSQGLAEEQYF

v_gene: TRBV12-3/TRBV12-4
abundance: few
j_gene: TRBJ2-5
d_gene: TRBD2
CDR3nt: TGTGCCAGCAGTTTAGCACCGACTAGCGGGGGGACCCAGTACTTC
CDR3aa: CASSLAPTSGGTQYF

v_gene: TRBV6-1
abundance: few
j_gene: TRBJ2-5
d_gene: -
CDR3nt: TGTGCCAGCACCCTTTTCAGAGGCCCGACCAGGGAGACCCAGTACTTC
CDR3aa: CASTLFRGPTRETQYF

v_gene: TRBV6-1
abundance: many
j_gene: TRBJ2-2
d_gene: -
CDR3nt: TGTGCCAGCAGTGAACAACGGGGTTGGACCGGGGAGCTGTTTTTT
CDR3aa: CASSEQRGWTGELFF

v_gene: TRBV13
abundance: few
j_gene: TRBJ2-7
d_gene: -
CDR3nt: TGTGCCAGCAGCCAACAGGGAGGGGACTACGAGCAGTACTTC
CDR3aa: CASSQQGGDYEQYF

v_gene: TRBV6-1
abundance: -
j_gene: TRBJ1-1
d_gene: -
CDR3nt: TGTGCCAGCAGGAACGGAAGGGTAGACACTGAAGCTTTCTTT
CDR3aa: CASRNGRVDTEAFF

v_gene: TRBV2
abundance: few
j_gene: TRBJ2-5
d_gene: -
CDR3nt: TGTGCCAGCAAGGTCTCGCTAAGTCAAGAGACCCAGTACTTC
CDR3aa: CASKVSLSQETQYF

v_gene: TRBV12-5
abundance: -
j_gene: TRBJ2-7
d_gene: TRBD1
CDR3nt: TGTGCTAGTGCCCATCGACAGGGTATGAGAGAGCAGTACTTC
CDR3aa: CASAHRQGMREQYF

v_gene: TRBV28
abundance: many
j_gene: TRBJ2-6
d_gene: -
CDR3nt: TGTGCCAGCAGTTTATCGGGTCGGGCCAACGTCCTGACTTTC
CDR3aa: CASSLSGRANVLTF

v_gene: TRBV28
abundance: many
j_gene: TRBJ2-7
d_gene: TRBD2
CDR3nt: TGTGCCAGCAGTCCCGTGGGGGGGAGAAGCTACGGGCAGTACTTC
CDR3aa: CASSPVGGRSYGQYF

v_gene: TRBV10-3
abundance: -
j_gene: TRBJ2-7
d_gene: -
CDR3nt: TGCGCCATCAGTGACGTGGGAACTTCCCTGGAGCAGTACTTC
CDR3aa: CAISDVGTSLEQYF

v_gene: TRBV6-1
abundance: many
j_gene: TRBJ1-1
d_gene: TRBD1
CDR3nt: TGTGCCAGCAGCCGCACAGGGGGTGGTGAAGCTTTCTTT
CDR3aa: CASSRTGGGEAFF

v_gene: TRBV12-3/TRBV12-4
abundance: -
j_gene: TRBJ1-5
d_gene: -
CDR3nt: TGTGCCAGCAGGACCCAGTATCAGCCCCAGCATTTT
CDR3aa: CASRTQYQPQHF

v_gene: TRBV29-1
abundance: -
j_gene: TRBJ2-7
d_gene: TRBD2
CDR3nt: TGCAGCGTTTACGGCGGGGGGGACTCCTACGAGCAGTACTTC
CDR3aa: CSVYGGGDSYEQYF

v_gene: TRBV7-2
abundance: many
j_gene: TRBJ1-2
d_gene: -
CDR3nt: TGTGCCAGCAGCTTAGCGGGGGCATTCTATGGCTACACCTTC
CDR3aa: CASSLAGAFYGYTF

v_gene: TRBV27
abundance: -
j_gene: TRBJ1-1
d_gene: -
CDR3nt: TGTGCCAGCAGCCCTGTGGGGGGGCCCGCCGCTTTCTTT
CDR3aa: CASSPVGGPAAFF

v_gene: TRBV12-3/TRBV12-4
abundance: many
j_gene: TRBJ2-3
d_gene: -
CDR3nt: TGTGCCAGCAGTTTTGGGGGAGAGGCAGATACGCAGTATTTT
CDR3aa: CASSFGGEADTQYF

v_gene: TRBV12-3/TRBV12-4
abundance: -
j_gene: TRBJ2-7
d_gene: TRBD1
CDR3nt: TGTGCCAGCAGTGAATCGGGGACAGGGGTCAACGAGCAGTACTTC
CDR3aa: CASSESGTGVNEQYF

v_gene: TRBV12-3/TRBV12-4
abundance: many
j_gene: TRBJ1-5
d_gene: -
CDR3nt: TGTGCCAGCAGTTTAGCCTGGAGCAATCAGCCCCAGCATTTT
CDR3aa: CASSLAWSNQPQHF

v_gene: TRBV6-5
abundance: many
j_gene: TRBJ1-2
d_gene: -
CDR3nt: TGTGCCAGCAGTTTGGAGGTCTCCTATGGCTACACCTTC
CDR3aa: CASSLEVSYGYTF

v_gene: TRBV29-1
abundance: many
j_gene: TRBJ1-3
d_gene: -
CDR3nt: TGCAGCGTTGACGGGCGGAACTCTGGAAACACCATATATTTT
CDR3aa: CSVDGRNSGNTIYF

v_gene: TRBV7-3
abundance: many
j_gene: TRBJ2-5
d_gene: TRBD2
CDR3nt: TGTGCCAGCAGTCCTCGGGGGGTTGGGACCCAGTACTTC
CDR3aa: CASSPRGVGTQYF

v_gene: TRBV12-3/TRBV12-4
abundance: few
j_gene: TRBJ1-2
d_gene: -
CDR3nt: TGTGCCAGCAGTTCGGTGGACAGTCTCGGCTACACCTTC
CDR3aa: CASSSVDSLGYTF

v_gene: TRBV28
abundance: -
j_gene: TRBJ1-2
d_gene: -
CDR3nt: TGTGCCAGCCTTGAGAATAGGGGTGGCTACACCTTC
CDR3aa: CASLENRGGYTF

v_gene: TRBV6-1
abundance: many
j_gene: TRBJ1-1
d_gene: -
CDR3nt: TGTGCCAGCAAAAGGGCAGGGAGGTACACTGAAGCTTTCTTT
CDR3aa: CASKRAGRYTEAFF

v_gene: TRBV28
abundance: many
j_gene: TRBJ2-2
d_gene: -
CDR3nt: TGTGCCAGCAGTTCGCTAGGCAGAATTTTGACCGGGGAGCTGTTTTTT
CDR3aa: CASSSLGRILTGELFF

v_gene: TRBV15
abundance: -
j_gene: TRBJ2-6
d_gene: -
CDR3nt: TGTGCCACCAGCAGAGATCAGGGGTCTGGGGCCAACGTCCTGACTTTC
CDR3aa: CATSRDQGSGANVLTF

v_gene: TRBV28
abundance: few
j_gene: TRBJ1-2
d_gene: TRBD1
CDR3nt: TGTGCCAGCAGTTTAGTAGGACAGGGGGTCTATGGCTACACCTTC
CDR3aa: CASSLVGQGVYGYTF

v_gene: TRBV11-1
abundance: many
j_gene: TRBJ2-7
d_gene: -
CDR3nt: TGTGCCAGCAGCTTAGCGGGAGGACCACACTTATGCGAGCAGTACTTC
CDR3aa: CASSLAGGPHLCEQYF

v_gene: TRBV28
abundance: -
j_gene: TRBJ2-7
d_gene: TRBD2
CDR3nt: TGTGCCAGCAGTCTCGGCCGACGAGCGGGGGAGCAGTACTTC
CDR3aa: CASSLGRRAGEQYF

v_gene: TRBV2
abundance: many
j_gene: TRBJ1-2
d_gene: TRBD1
CDR3nt: TGTGCCAGCAGGCGACAGGGCGTCGATGGCTACACCTTC
CDR3aa: CASRRQGVDGYTF

v_gene: TRBV13
abundance: many
j_gene: TRBJ2-7
d_gene: -
CDR3nt: TGTGCCAGCAGCTTAGGGGACCCCGAGCAGTACTTC
CDR3aa: CASSLGDPEQYF

v_gene: TRBV7-2
abundance: many
j_gene: TRBJ2-7
d_gene: -
CDR3nt: TGTGCCAGCAGTAGACAGGGAGGATTCTACGAGCAGTACTTC
CDR3aa: CASSRQGGFYEQYF